The 30 T cell receptor beta chains given below trace back to one sample, sequenced in a study of shared T cell receptors in the human thymus. The repertoire was sequenced with immunoSEQ multiplex PCR; TCRdb's copy has only in-frame clones and lacks some. The repertoire includes 500,000 to 550,000 clones, around 82% of them detected once, and less than 0.015% sits in the top ten. The sample was also reused in another study, on human thymus T cells.

What was sequenced was thymocytes. These receptors originate from a boy less than two years old with a congenital heart defect.

This clone occurred a few times. The chain uses TRBV28 and TRBJ1-5; TRBD1 matches at 7 bases. Per the germline V gene, CDR1 is MDHEN and CDR2 is SYDVKM. The CDR3 contains 17 residues. V dropped 6 bases and J dropped 0; count of bases not matched to a gene: 11. The CDR3 is CASSPGQYTYSNQPQHF. DNA for the CDR3: TGTGCCAGCAGCCCGGGACAGTATACCTATAGCAATCAGCCCCAGCATTTT. Full variable domain (missing parts from reference TRBV28 and TRBJ1-5): DVKVTQSSRYLVKRTGEKVFLECVQDMDHENMFWYRQDPGLGLRLIYFSYDVKMKEKGDIPEGYSVSREKKERFSLILESASTNQTSMYLCASSPGQYTYSNQPQHFGDGTRLSIL.

This clone occurred once. The chain recombines TRBV19 with TRBJ1-1; D call uncertain. The CDR3 runs to 16 residues. Looked up from germline, CDR1 is LNHDA and CDR2 is SQIVND (reference sequence). Trimming cost V 3 bases and J 1 base, with 15 bases left between them. The CDR3 DNA follows: TGTGCCAGTAGTATCGGTGAGGGCACAAAGAACACTGAAGCTTTCTTT. Its protein product is CASSIGEGTKNTEAFF. The full variable domain, completed using reference TRBV19 and TRBJ1-1, is DGGITQSPKYLFRKEGQNVTLSCEQNLNHDAMYWYRQDPGQGLRLIYYSQIVNDFQKGDIAEGYSVSREKKESFPLTVTSAQKNPTAFYLCASSIGEGTKNTEAFFGQGTRLTVV.

The chain combines TRBV5-1 with TRBJ2-1; a weak D match, TRBD1 (6 bases). CDR1 and CDR2 (germline): SGHRS, YFSETQ. This CDR3 is 15 amino acids long. The ends were cut back, 0 bases at V and 8 bases at J, with 15 bases in the middle. The CDR3 nucleotides read TGCGCCAGCAGCTTGGCCGGTCAGGGGCTGGATGAGCAGTTCTTC. The encoded protein is CASSLAGQGLDEQFF.

The CDR3, as DNA: TGTGCCAGCAGTGCCGATACAAAAAACATTCAGTACTTC. Amino acid sequence: CASSADTKNIQYF. The chain carries TRBV2 and TRBJ2-4; no clear D. Trimming stripped 4 bases from V and 4 bases from J, with 8 bases between. This CDR3 has 13 amino acids. From germline, CDR1 is SNHLY and CDR2 FYNNEI.

The chain has TRBV19 and TRBJ2-1; 12 bases fit TRBD2. CDR1 and CDR2 (germline): LNHDA, SQIVND (reference sequence). This CDR3 has 15 amino acids. V dropped 5 bases and J dropped 8; count of bases not matched to a gene: 7. Here the CDR3 DNA reads TGTGCCAGTAGTCCACGGACTAGCGGGAAGGATGAGCAGTTCTTC. Translating gives CASSPRTSGKDEQFF.

The chain uses TRBV10-3 and TRBJ2-7; 7 bases are shared with TRBD2. This CDR3 contains 15 residues. The germline CDR1 and CDR2 sequences are ENHRY and SYGVKD. Unmatched junction bases numbered 12, after V lost 6 bases and J lost 4 bases. For the CDR3, the DNA is TGTGCCATCAGCGAATCGGACGGGAGGTCGTACGAGCAGTACTTC. Encoded protein: CAISESDGRSYEQYF.

In this sample, this clone turned up once. The genes are TRBV6-1 and TRBJ1-1; TRBD1 aligns across 8 bases. V dropped 6 bases and J dropped 3; count of bases not matched to a gene: 9. Germline V gene data show CDR1 as MNHNS and CDR2 as SASEGT. This CDR3 is built from 15 residues. The CDR3 reads CASSPRTGTHTEAFF. For the CDR3, the DNA is TGTGCCAGCAGCCCTAGGACAGGGACACACACTGAAGCTTTCTTT.

The rearrangement uses TRBV19 and TRBJ1-2; D is unresolved. With 3 bases removed from V and 4 bases from J, the gap between germline ends came to 15 bases. Germline V gives CDR1 LNHDA, CDR2 SQIVND (reference sequence). The CDR3 runs to 15 residues. The CDR3 is CASSMRPQWSYGYTF. In DNA, the CDR3 is TGTGCCAGTAGTATGCGTCCCCAATGGAGCTATGGCTACACCTTC.

The gene calls are TRBV5-1 and TRBJ2-1; 10 nucleotides align to TRBD2. CDR1 is SGHRS, CDR2 YFSETQ, per germline. The CDR3 is 16 amino acids. The J segment lost 0 bases and the V segment lost 4 bases, leaving 4 bases of the junction unmatched. The CDR3: CASSPPSGSSYNEQFF. The CDR3, as DNA: TGCGCCAGCAGCCCCCCTAGCGGGAGCTCCTACAATGAGCAGTTCTTC.

This clone was observed once. The gene calls are TRBV9 and TRBJ2-3, with a possible D match to TRBD1 (5 bases). CDR1 and CDR2 (germline): SGDLS, YYNGEE. The CDR3 is made up of 18 amino acids. The V and J ends lost 0 bases and 4 bases respectively, with 21 bases between them. The CDR3 bases are TGTGCCAGCAGCGTAGTAGGGGTCAAGGCCTACATGCCAGATACGCAGTATTTT. This translates into CASSVVGVKAYMPDTQYF.

This chain uses TRBV5-6 with TRBJ2-3; D not certain. V was shortened by 1 base and J by 8 bases, with 23 bases between the two germline ends. Germline V lookup: CDR1 SGHDT, CDR2 YYEEEE. This CDR3 contains 17 residues. The CDR3 sequence is CASSLNPIGGRFGTQYF. CDR3 coding DNA: TGTGCCAGCAGCTTGAACCCCATTGGCGGCCGATTTGGTACGCAGTATTTT.

This clone has just a few counts. The rearrangement links TRBV27 to TRBJ2-3, with 8 bases aligning to TRBD2. Germline trimming cut 6 bases from V and 3 bases from J; bases unmatched to any gene: 8. Germline V gene lookup returns CDR1 MNHEY and CDR2 SMNVEV (reference sequence). The CDR3 sequence is 15 residues long. CDR3 in DNA: TGTGCCAGCAGGATTCCGGGAGGGGGGACAGATACGCAGTATTTT. Protein: CASRIPGGGTDTQYF.

The chain carries TRBV4-1 and TRBJ2-1; the match to TRBD1 covers 9 bases. CDR1 MGHRA and CDR2 YSYEKL come from the germline V gene. This CDR3 spans 21 amino acids. V lost 2 bases and J lost 7; bases outside the gene matches: 24. The CDR3 DNA reads TGCGCCAGCAGCCAATCACCTACCGGGACAGGGATCGATCGAGATTTGAATGAGCAGTTCTTC. It encodes CASSQSPTGTGIDRDLNEQFF.

This chain uses TRBV7-2 with TRBJ2-7; TRBD1 agrees at 10 bases. The junction had 15 bases not matched to a gene; V was cut back by 4 bases and J by 0 bases. Germline CDR1 SGHTA, CDR2 FQGNSA. The CDR3 consists of 19 residues. The CDR3 coding sequence is TGTGCCAGCAGCTCACCGGAGGGACAGGGGCCGACTAGCTCCTACGAGCAGTACTTC. It encodes CASSSPEGQGPTSSYEQYF.

The chain employs TRBV6-5 and TRBJ2-7, with a possible D match to TRBD1 (6 bases). Germline CDR1 is MNHEY and CDR2 is SVGAGI. Trimming removed 6 bases at V and 5 bases at J, with 20 bases between. CDR3 length: 15 amino acids. In nucleotides, the CDR3 is TGTGCCAGCAGCAAATCCGGGACACAGACACACGAGCAGTACTTC. Amino acids: CASSKSGTQTHEQYF.

V gene TRBV27 combines with J gene TRBJ2-1; TRBD2 might be the D (7 bases). The V gene lost 8 bases and the J gene lost 2 bases, with 13 bases spanning the gap. This CDR3 is 14 amino acids long. The germline V gene has CDR1 MNHEY and CDR2 SMNVEV (reference sequence). The chain's CDR3 is CASGAGAPYNEQFF. CDR3 bases: TGTGCCAGCGGGGCGGGGGCCCCCTACAATGAGCAGTTCTTC.

This clone was counted between two and nine times. J is TRBJ2-2 and V is TRBV7-3, with D unclear. CDR3 length: 12 residues. Trimming pared 6 bases from V and 6 bases from J, leaving 8 bases between. The germline V gene has CDR1 SGHTA and CDR2 FQGTGA. CDR3 DNA sequence: TGTGCCAGCAGTCCAGTCCCCGGGGAGCTGTTTTTT. Its translation: CASSPVPGELFF.

The V call is TRBV7-2, the J call TRBJ1-5, with D possibly TRBD1 on 6 matching bases. Germline V lookup: CDR1 SGHTA, CDR2 FQGNSA. Trimming cost V 1 base and J 0 bases, with 16 bases left between them. The CDR3 extends over 18 amino acids. The CDR3, as DNA: TGTGCCAGCAGCTTAGAGCAGGGGCCGACTTATAGCAATCAGCCCCAGCATTTT. Translation: CASSLEQGPTYSNQPQHF.

For the CDR3, the DNA is TGTGCCAGCAGCACGGAGCGGAGCGGGAGTCGGTCACGGGCGGCCGAGCAGTACTTC. Protein product: CASSTERSGSRSRAAEQYF. The chain carries TRBV27 and TRBJ2-7, with TRBD2 matching over 8 bases. The CDR3 loop spans 19 amino acids. The trim removed 6 bases at V and 6 bases at J, leaving 25 bases unmatched. Per the germline V gene, CDR1 is MNHEY and CDR2 is SMNVEV (reference sequence).

The chain employs TRBV14 and TRBJ1-4, with no clear D. CDR3 size: 14 residues. The germline CDR1 and CDR2 sequences are SGHDN and FVKESK. V was pared by 1 base and J by 8 bases, with 11 bases between. The CDR3 coding sequence is TGTGCCAGCAGCCAAGGAACGGGAGAGGAAAAACTGTTTTTT. It codes for CASSQGTGEEKLFF.

V usage is TRBV5-1 and J usage is TRBJ2-5; 9 bases map to TRBD1. Unmatched junction bases numbered 8, after V lost 4 bases and J lost 1 base. Per germline, CDR1 SGHRS and CDR2 YFSETQ. CDR3 size: 16 residues. CDR3 residues: CASSPGQGSVQETQYF. CDR3 DNA sequence: TGCGCCAGCAGCCCGGGACAGGGCAGCGTCCAAGAGACCCAGTACTTC.

V gene TRBV5-1 combines with J gene TRBJ2-1, with 10 bases identical to TRBD1. Germline V gene data show CDR1 as SGHRS and CDR2 as YFSETQ. This CDR3 comprises 17 residues. The trim removed 5 bases at V and 6 bases at J, leaving 14 bases unmatched. The CDR3 reads CASSLILGTGDGNEQFF. CDR3 sequence (DNA): TGCGCCAGCAGTCTTATCCTCGGGACAGGGGACGGCAATGAGCAGTTCTTC.

The chain combines TRBV7-2 with TRBJ1-3; TRBD1 matches at 7 bases. The CDR3 is made up of 17 amino acids. Per the germline V gene, CDR1 is SGHTA and CDR2 is FQGNSA. The junction had 8 bases not matched to a gene; V was cut back by 1 base and J by 2 bases. CDR3 loop: CASSLGPDRSTGNTIYF. The CDR3 DNA is TGTGCCAGCAGCTTAGGCCCGGACAGGTCAACTGGAAACACCATATATTTT.

This clone was observed a handful of times. The V call is TRBV9, the J call TRBJ2-5; TRBD2 is a possible D gene (6 bases). Trimming removed 4 bases at V and 3 bases at J, with 10 bases between. From germline, CDR1 is SGDLS and CDR2 YYNGEE. This CDR3 has 13 residues. The CDR3 DNA follows: TGTGCCAGCAGCTTTAGGAGGGAAGAGACCCAGTACTTC. This gives the protein CASSFRREETQYF.

The gene calls are TRBV21-1 and TRBJ2-3; the table's D gene call, TRBD2, was not cross checked with the DNA. TRBV21-1 represents a pseudogene. The CDR3 extends over 14 amino acids. CDR3 sequence: CASSLAGGTDTQYF. CDR3 in DNA: TGTGCCAGCAGCCTAGCGGGGGGGACAGATACGCAGTATTTT.

The V and J genes are TRBV7-9 and TRBJ1-1; D is unresolved. This CDR3 is 18 amino acids long. Germline loops: CDR1 SEHNR, CDR2 FQNEAQ (reference sequence). V lost 7 bases to trimming and J lost 2 bases, with 26 bases between them. The CDR3 loop reads CASILMEAGDYPNTEAFF. The CDR3 region has the DNA TGTGCCAGCATCCTAATGGAGGCAGGAGATTACCCTAACACTGAAGCTTTCTTT.

The J gene is TRBJ1-4, the V gene TRBV4-3; D call uncertain. CDR1 is LGHNA, CDR2 YSLEER, per germline. The V end lost 3 bases, the J end lost 5 bases, and 13 bases lay between the germline ends. This CDR3 comprises 15 residues. This CDR3 reads CASSQQDKPNEKLFF. For the CDR3, the DNA is TGCGCCAGCAGCCAGCAGGATAAGCCAAATGAAAAACTGTTTTTT.

This clone was recorded a few times. The chain couples TRBV27 to TRBJ2-5; 9 positions agree with TRBD2. Germline values: CDR1 MNHEY, CDR2 SMNVEV (reference sequence). Trimming at V came to 4 bases and at J to 3 bases, leaving 6 bases not matched to a gene. This CDR3 spans 15 amino acids. CDR3 in DNA: TGTGCCAGCAGTTCCGTAGCGGGAGTAAAAGAGACCCAGTACTTC. Protein sequence: CASSSVAGVKETQYF.

This clone was observed a few times. The rearrangement uses TRBV27 and TRBJ2-6, with 8 nucleotides matching TRBD1. CDR3 length equals 16 residues. In germline, CDR1 is MNHEY, CDR2 SMNVEV (reference sequence). V gave up 5 bases and J gave up 4 bases; unmatched junction bases: 7. This chain's CDR3 is CASSRRTGTGANVLTF. CDR3 nucleotides: TGTGCCAGCAGTCGAAGGACAGGGACCGGGGCCAACGTCCTGACTTTC.

J is TRBJ2-3 and V is TRBV11-2; TRBD1 aligns across 7 bases. Germline trimming cut 11 bases from V and 1 base from J; bases unmatched to any gene: 9. Per germline, CDR1 SGHAT and CDR2 FQNNGV. This CDR3 has 14 amino acids. The CDR3 loop reads CAVKGDRGTDTQYF. The CDR3 region has the DNA TGTGCCGTGAAGGGAGACAGGGGCACAGATACGCAGTATTTT.